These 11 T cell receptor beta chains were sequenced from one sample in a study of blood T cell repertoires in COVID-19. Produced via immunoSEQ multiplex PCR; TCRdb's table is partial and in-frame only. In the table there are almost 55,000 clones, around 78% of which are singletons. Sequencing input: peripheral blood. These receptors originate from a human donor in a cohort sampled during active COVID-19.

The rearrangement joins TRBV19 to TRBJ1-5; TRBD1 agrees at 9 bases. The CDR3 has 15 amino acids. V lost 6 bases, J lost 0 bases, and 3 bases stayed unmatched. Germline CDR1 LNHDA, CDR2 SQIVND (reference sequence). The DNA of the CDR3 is TGTGCCAGTAGGCAGACAGGGGGTAGCAATCAGCCCCAGCATTTT. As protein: CASRQTGGSNQPQHF. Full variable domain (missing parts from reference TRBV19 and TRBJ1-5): DGGITQSPKYLFRKEGQNVTLSCEQNLNHDAMYWYRQDPGQGLRLIYYSQIVNDFQKGDIAEGYSVSREKKESFPLTVTSAQKNPTAFYLCASRQTGGSNQPQHFGDGTRLSIL.

For the CDR3, the DNA is TGTGCCAGCAGCTTAATGGTATTGGGTCGGGGGGCAGATACGCAGTATTTT. Residues: CASSLMVLGRGADTQYF. The V gene is TRBV7-3, the J gene TRBJ2-3; 7 nucleotides match TRBD2. Trimming at V came to 1 base and at J to 4 bases, leaving 11 bases not matched to a gene. The CDR3 contains 17 residues. Germline CDR1 is SGHTA and CDR2 is FQGTGA.

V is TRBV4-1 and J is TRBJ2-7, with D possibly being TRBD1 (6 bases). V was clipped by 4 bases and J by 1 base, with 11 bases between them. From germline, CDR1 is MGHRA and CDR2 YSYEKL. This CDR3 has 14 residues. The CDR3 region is CASSPQTGSYEQYF. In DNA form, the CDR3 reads TGCGCCAGCAGCCCTCAGACAGGTTCCTACGAGCAGTACTTC.

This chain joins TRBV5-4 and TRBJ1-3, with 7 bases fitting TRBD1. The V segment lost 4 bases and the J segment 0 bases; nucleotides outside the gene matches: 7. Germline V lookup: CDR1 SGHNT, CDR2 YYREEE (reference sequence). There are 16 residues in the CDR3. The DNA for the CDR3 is TGTGCCAGCAGCCGGACAGGCTTGACCTCTGGAAACACCATATATTTT. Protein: CASSRTGLTSGNTIYF.

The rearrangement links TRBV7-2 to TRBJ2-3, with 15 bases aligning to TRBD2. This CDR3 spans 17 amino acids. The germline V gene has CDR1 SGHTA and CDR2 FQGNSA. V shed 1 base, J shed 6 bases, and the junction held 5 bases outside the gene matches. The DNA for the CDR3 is TGTGCCAGCAGCTTAGGGACTAGCGGGGGGGCGACCGATACGCAGTATTTT. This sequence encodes CASSLGTSGGATDTQYF.

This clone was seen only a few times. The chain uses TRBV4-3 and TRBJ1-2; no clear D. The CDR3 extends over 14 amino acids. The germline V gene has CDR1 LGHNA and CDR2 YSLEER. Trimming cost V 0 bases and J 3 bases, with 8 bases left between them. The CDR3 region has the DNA TGCGCCAGCAGCCAAGATCGCGGGTACTATGGCTACACCTTC. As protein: CASSQDRGYYGYTF.

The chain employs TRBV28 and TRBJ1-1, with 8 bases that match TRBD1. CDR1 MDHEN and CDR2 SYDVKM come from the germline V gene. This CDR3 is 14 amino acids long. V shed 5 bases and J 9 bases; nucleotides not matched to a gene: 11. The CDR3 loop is CASSNSHRTGQAFF. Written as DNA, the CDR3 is TGTGCCAGCAGTAACTCACACAGGACAGGGCAAGCTTTCTTT.

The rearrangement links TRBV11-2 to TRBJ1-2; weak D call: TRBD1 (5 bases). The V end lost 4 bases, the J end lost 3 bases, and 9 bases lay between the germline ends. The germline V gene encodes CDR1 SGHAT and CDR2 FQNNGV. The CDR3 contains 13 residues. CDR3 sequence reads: CASSSRAYYGYTF. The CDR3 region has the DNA TGTGCCAGCAGCTCCAGGGCTTACTATGGCTACACCTTC. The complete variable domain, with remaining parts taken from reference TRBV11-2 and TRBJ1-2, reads EAGVAQSPRYKIIEKRQSVAFWCNPISGHATLYWYQQILGQGPKLLIQFQNNGVVDDSQLPKDRFSAERLKGVDSTLKIQPAKLEDSAVYLCASSSRAYYGYTFGSGTRLTVV.

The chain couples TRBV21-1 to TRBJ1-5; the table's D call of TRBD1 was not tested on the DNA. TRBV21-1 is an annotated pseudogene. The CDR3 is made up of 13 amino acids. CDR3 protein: CASSIKGVEPQHF. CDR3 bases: TGTGCCAGCAGCATCAAGGGGGTGGAGCCCCAGCATTTT.

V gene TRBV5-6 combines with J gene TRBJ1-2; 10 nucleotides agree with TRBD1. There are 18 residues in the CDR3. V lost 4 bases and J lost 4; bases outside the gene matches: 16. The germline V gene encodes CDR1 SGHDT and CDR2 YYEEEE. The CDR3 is CASSPPGQGTHYSYGYTF. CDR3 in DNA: TGTGCCAGCAGCCCACCGGGACAGGGGACCCACTACTCCTATGGCTACACCTTC.

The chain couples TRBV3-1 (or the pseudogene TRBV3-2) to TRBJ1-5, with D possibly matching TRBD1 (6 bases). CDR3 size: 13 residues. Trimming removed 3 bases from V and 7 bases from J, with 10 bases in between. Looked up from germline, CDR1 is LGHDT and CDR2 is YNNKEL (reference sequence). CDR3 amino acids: CASSHGGRQPQHF. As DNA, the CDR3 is TGTGCCAGCAGCCATGGGGGCCGGCAGCCCCAGCATTTT.